This is a list of T cell receptor beta chains from one sample in a study of immune cell composition in non-small cell lung cancer. Assay used: immunoSEQ multiplex PCR; TCRdb lists only in-frame clones, some missing. The sample lists nearly 7,000 clones, roughly 70% occurring once. Sequenced sample: lung tumor tissue. The receptors derive from a human donor with non-small cell lung cancer. Each CDR3 is given with its conserved first and last residue. A D gene is named only where the DNA matches it firmly. Size values are once, few and many counts, or a class for expanded clones, and some rows have none.

j_call d_call v_call clone_size cdr3_nt cdr3_aa
TRBJ1-4 - TRBV5-1 few TGCGCCAGCAGCTCCGCGGACAGAATTAATGAAAAACTGTTTTTT CASSSADRINEKLFF
TRBJ1-4 - TRBV2 - TGTGCCAGCAGTGAGGGGGGGCGCGCTGAAAAACTGTTTTTT CASSEGGRAEKLFF
TRBJ2-1 TRBD1 TRBV2 - TGTGCCAGCAGACTGGGACAGGGAAATTCTGAGCAGTTCTTC CASRLGQGNSEQFF
TRBJ1-1 TRBD1 TRBV5-1 few TGCGCCAGCAGCCCCGGCGCGGGAGGACAGGGGGCTAGGGATTTCTTT CASSPGAGGQGARDFF
TRBJ2-1 - TRBV11-3 - TGTGCCAGCAGCTTCCGGGACTCTTACAATGAGCAGTTCTTC CASSFRDSYNEQFF
TRBJ1-1 - TRBV5-6 - TGTGCCAGCAGCTTAGATCTCATGTCGTACAGTGCTGAAGCTTTCTTT CASSLDLMSYSAEAFF
TRBJ2-7 TRBD2 TRBV10-2 - TGCGCCAGCAGTGAGCCCGGGGGGGGCTACGAGCAGTACTTC CASSEPGGGYEQYF
TRBJ2-7 - TRBV4-2 - TGTGCCAGCAGCCAAGATTCGGCAGGGGGGTCGGAGCAGTACTTC CASSQDSAGGSEQYF
TRBJ1-3 TRBD1 TRBV5-1 - TGCGCCAGCAGTTCGGACAGGGGCTCTGGAAACACCATATATTTT CASSSDRGSGNTIYF
TRBJ1-1 - TRBV29-1 few TGCAGCGTTGCGGGAGGAAAGAACACTGAAGCTTTCTTT CSVAGGKNTEAFF
TRBJ1-2 - TRBV5-1 - TGCGCCAGCAGCAGCCAGGGGAATGAAGGCTACACCTTC CASSSQGNEGYTF